These 17 T cell receptor beta chains came from one sample sequenced in a study of blood T cell repertoires in COVID-19. The table came from immunoSEQ multiplex PCR; TCRdb's copy has only in-frame clones and leaves some out. Of 130,000 to 150,000 clones listed, 88% are singletons. Sequencing used peripheral blood. The receptors originated from a man in his fifties or sixties with active or convalescent COVID-19.

The chain joins TRBV28 to TRBJ2-5; TRBD1 agrees at 9 bases. There are 15 residues in the CDR3. V dropped 1 base and J dropped 5; count of bases not matched to a gene: 5. Germline V gene lookup returns CDR1 MDHEN and CDR2 SYDVKM. CDR3 coding DNA: TGTGCCAGCAGTTTATCCACAGGGGGCTGGGAGACCCAGTACTTC. It yields the protein CASSLSTGGWETQYF.

This clone has a handful of counts. The CDR3: CASSLNLGTDTQYF. The CDR3 coding sequence is TGTGCCAGCAGCTTAAACTTGGGCACAGATACGCAGTATTTT. The J gene is TRBJ2-3, the V gene TRBV7-6; no definite D call. Germline V CDR1 and CDR2: SGHVS, FNYEAQ. V lost 2 bases and J 1 base, leaving 7 bases between the germline ends. This CDR3 contains 14 residues. The whole variable domain, filled in from reference TRBV7-6 and TRBJ2-3, reads GAGVSQSPRYKVTKRGQDVALRCDPISGHVSLYWYRQALGQGPEFLTYFNYEAQQDKSGLPNDRFSAERPEGSISTLTIQRTEQRDSAMYRCASSLNLGTDTQYFGPGTRLTVL.

This rearrangement joins TRBV19 to TRBJ2-6; D call uncertain. With 9 bases removed from V and 0 bases from J, the gap between germline ends came to 6 bases. The CDR3 covers 13 residues. Germline V lookup: CDR1 LNHDA, CDR2 SQIVND (reference sequence). The DNA of the CDR3 is TGTGCCAGCGGGTACTCTGGGGCCAACGTCCTGACTTTC. Encoded protein: CASGYSGANVLTF. Based on the CDR3 plus reference TRBV19 and TRBJ2-6, the full variable domain is DGGITQSPKYLFRKEGQNVTLSCEQNLNHDAMYWYRQDPGQGLRLIYYSQIVNDFQKGDIAEGYSVSREKKESFPLTVTSAQKNPTAFYLCASGYSGANVLTFGAGSRLTVL.

The V gene is TRBV5-1, the J gene TRBJ2-7; 8 nucleotides agree with TRBD1. J gave up 6 bases and V 1 base, and 6 bases lay outside the gene matches. Germline CDR1 is SGHRS and CDR2 is YFSETQ. The CDR3 spans 14 residues. The CDR3 DNA is TGCGCCAGCAGCTTGAAGGGACAGGTCTCCGAGCAGTACTTC. Its protein product is CASSLKGQVSEQYF.

The V gene is TRBV21-1, the J gene TRBJ1-2; whether TRBD1, the table's D call, matches the DNA was not checked. TRBV21-1 is marked as a pseudogene. CDR3 length: 16 amino acids. The DNA for the CDR3 is TGTGCCAGCAGCAAAGCACCAGGACAGGGTGACTATGGCTACACCTTC. Residues: CASSKAPGQGDYGYTF.

The CDR3 DNA follows: TGTGCCAGCAAGTCTGGGGGGGCACGGGAGACCCAGTACTTC. Translated: CASKSGGARETQYF. The chain has TRBV6-5 and TRBJ2-5; possibly TRBD2 for D (7 bases). The CDR3 is 14 residues long. Germline-derived CDR1 and CDR2 are MNHEY and SVGAGI. Between the trimmed V and J ends, which lost 7 bases and 5 bases, there was a span of 17 bases.

The rearrangement uses TRBV3-1 (or the pseudogene TRBV3-2) and TRBJ2-7, with D perhaps TRBD1 (5 bases). V was shortened by 4 bases and J by 2 bases, with 12 bases between the two germline ends. The CDR3 contains 14 residues. CDR1 and CDR2 from the germline V gene are LGHDT and YNNKEL (reference sequence). The CDR3, as DNA: TGTGCCAGCAGCCTCACATCGACAGCCTACGAGCAGTACTTC. Translated: CASSLTSTAYEQYF.

This clone was recorded only once. V gene TRBV9 combines with J gene TRBJ2-7, with 8 bases lining up with TRBD1. Germline V CDR1 and CDR2: SGDLS, YYNGEE. This CDR3 contains 15 residues. V lost 4 bases and J lost 2; bases outside the gene matches: 8. Here the CDR3 DNA reads TGTGCCAGCAGCCCAACGGACAGGGAGACCTACGAGCAGTACTTC. This codes for CASSPTDRETYEQYF.

The V gene is TRBV4-3, the J gene TRBJ2-1, with 9 bases that match TRBD2. This CDR3 has 17 amino acids. Per the germline V gene, CDR1 is LGHNA and CDR2 is YSLEER. The V segment lost 0 bases and the J segment 4 bases; nucleotides outside the gene matches: 7. The CDR3 nucleotides read TGCGCCAGCAGCCAAGATCTGGGAACTAGCGGGTACAATGAGCAGTTCTTC. Amino acids: CASSQDLGTSGYNEQFF.

The chain has TRBV10-3 and TRBJ2-7; 8 bases map to TRBD2. The germline gives CDR1 ENHRY, CDR2 SYGVKD. The CDR3 has 13 amino acids. V lost 8 bases, J lost 2 bases, and 5 bases stayed unmatched. The CDR3 coding sequence is TGTGCCATCGCCGGGGGGGCAACCTACGAGCAGTACTTC. Protein: CAIAGGATYEQYF.

The chain combines TRBV6-6 with TRBJ2-6, with 8 bases lining up with TRBD1. Looked up from germline, CDR1 is MNHNY and CDR2 is SVGAGI (reference sequence). With 5 bases clipped from V and 4 bases from J, the junction kept 7 bases outside the gene matches. The CDR3 runs 16 residues. In DNA form, the CDR3 reads TGTGCCAGCAGTAAGGACAGGGTGTTGGGGGCCAACGTCCTGACTTTC. This encodes CASSKDRVLGANVLTF.

The sample holds one count of this clone. Other DNA sequences in the sample encode the same CDR3. This sequence joins TRBV5-1 and TRBJ1-6, with TRBD1 identical over 7 bases. The CDR3 extends over 15 amino acids. Trimming took 0 bases from V and 8 from J; bases not matched to a gene: 5. Looked up from germline, CDR1 is SGHRS and CDR2 is YFSETQ. The CDR3 sequence is CASSLGGQGDSPLHF. CDR3 coding DNA: TGCGCCAGCAGCTTGGGTGGGCAGGGGGATTCACCCCTCCACTTT.

The chain links TRBV19 to TRBJ2-1, with D possibly being TRBD2 (6 bases). This CDR3 has 13 amino acids. Germline V gene data show CDR1 as LNHDA and CDR2 as SQIVND (reference sequence). V was pared by 4 bases and J by 9 bases, with 13 bases between. The CDR3 is CASSNPGAGEQFF. The CDR3, as DNA: TGTGCCAGTAGTAACCCGGGAGCTGGTGAGCAGTTCTTC.

The V and J genes are TRBV19 and TRBJ1-6; the match to TRBD1 covers 11 bases. CDR1 and CDR2 (germline): LNHDA, SQIVND (reference sequence). The CDR3 is made up of 15 amino acids. V was pared by 9 bases and J by 9 bases, with 10 bases of the junction left unmatched. Written as DNA, the CDR3 is TGTGCCAGCCAGAGGGTCGGACAGGGGGCTTCACCCCTCCACTTT. It specifies CASQRVGQGASPLHF.

This clone was found a few times. For the CDR3, the DNA is TGTGCCAGCCGGGGACAGGCAACAACCGGGGAGCTGTTTTTT. Its translation: CASRGQATTGELFF. The V call is TRBV18, the J call TRBJ2-2, with 8 bases fitting TRBD1. Trimming at V came to 8 bases and at J to 5 bases, leaving 7 bases not matched to a gene. In germline, CDR1 is KGHSH, CDR2 LQKENI. The CDR3 has 14 amino acids.

The V call is TRBV5-4, the J call TRBJ2-1; TRBD2 matches 8 bases. The CDR3 totals 15 residues. V was pared by 4 bases and J by 8 bases, with 11 bases of the junction left unmatched. Per germline, CDR1 SGHNT and CDR2 YYREEE (reference sequence). The CDR3 region is CASSQAGARVDEQFF. The CDR3 DNA is TGTGCCAGCAGCCAAGCGGGAGCCCGAGTGGATGAGCAGTTCTTC.

The chain recombines TRBV12-3 or TRBV12-4 with TRBJ1-6; a weak D match, TRBD1 (6 bases). Deletions cut 5 bases from V and 10 bases from J, with 12 bases between. The CDR3 contains 13 residues. In DNA form, the CDR3 reads TGTGCCAGCAGTGCGACAGGCGTCTCACCCCTCCACTTT. Its translation is CASSATGVSPLHF.